This entry concerns a single TCR beta chain. Its cognate antigen is unknown. Amplified material comprised TCR beta CDR3 regions derived from RNA transcripts. After a first-round RT-PCR with HTBI primers, a second-round multiplex PCR was run. A single record per CDR3 protein comes from TCRdb applying MiXCR to the multiplex PCR reads. The data show around 1,000,000 distinct CDR3 sequences, less than 45% seen once. The data belong to a study of Graves' ophthalmopathy and Graves' hyperthyroidism. Hyperthyroidism patients, all newly diagnosed, had under 2 months' duration and ages of 18 to 65. Exclusion applied to patients with other autoimmune diseases, uncontrolled infections, pregnancy or lactation. Findings and limits, study-wide: A majority of expanded thyroid clonotypes exceeding 0.001 frequency were likewise present in blood.

The CDR3 has 14 amino acids. Looked up from germline, CDR1 is LNHDA and CDR2 is SQIVND (reference sequence). Trimming cost V 5 bases and J 7 bases, with 12 bases left between them. The sequencing input was peripheral blood or thyroid tissue (not recorded which). This TCR was sampled from an adult man with Graves' hyperthyroidism. The chain has TRBV19 and TRBJ1-6, with D unclear. Here the CDR3 reads CASSPKSSNSPLHF. DNA of the CDR3: TGTGCCAGTAGTCCCAAGAGCAGCAATTCACCCCTCCACTTT.